The source of this TCR beta chain is a study of shared clonotypes between healthy human individuals. Study-wide points: Naive CD4 clonotypes were shared across a few donors at roughly 5%. Inspection by rarefaction showed sorted-subset sequencing to be incomplete despite large depth. Naive subsets usually exceeded memory subsets in estimated richness.

Each of the donors was a healthy adult who was HIV-negative and had not had a recent acute infection or vaccination. Libraries were prepared by immunoSEQ multiplex PCR; TCRdb keeps only in-frame clonotypes and omits some of them. The sample lists around 700,000 clones; 55% to 85% were seen once. On this clone itself: Its antigen is unknown.

The CDR3 contains 14 residues. V was clipped by 5 bases and J by 4 bases; unmatched bases: 6. From germline, CDR1 is SGHNT and CDR2 YYREEE (reference sequence). This receptor was taken from a woman under 40 in good health. Sample: memory CD4+ T cells sorted from blood. This sample's subset: CD45RA-negative fraction. The genes are TRBV5-4 and TRBJ2-3; 8 bases are shared with TRBD1. CDR3 in amino acids: CASRATGGSDTQYF. CDR3 nucleotide sequence: TGTGCCAGCAGAGCAACAGGGGGATCAGATACGCAGTATTTT. The full variable domain, rest sourced from reference TRBV5-4 and TRBJ2-3, is ETGVTQSPTHLIKTRGQQVTLRCSSQSGHNTVSWYQQALGQGPQFIFQYYREEENGRGNFPPRFSGLQFPNYSSELNVNALELDDSALYLCASRATGGSDTQYFGPGTRLTVL.